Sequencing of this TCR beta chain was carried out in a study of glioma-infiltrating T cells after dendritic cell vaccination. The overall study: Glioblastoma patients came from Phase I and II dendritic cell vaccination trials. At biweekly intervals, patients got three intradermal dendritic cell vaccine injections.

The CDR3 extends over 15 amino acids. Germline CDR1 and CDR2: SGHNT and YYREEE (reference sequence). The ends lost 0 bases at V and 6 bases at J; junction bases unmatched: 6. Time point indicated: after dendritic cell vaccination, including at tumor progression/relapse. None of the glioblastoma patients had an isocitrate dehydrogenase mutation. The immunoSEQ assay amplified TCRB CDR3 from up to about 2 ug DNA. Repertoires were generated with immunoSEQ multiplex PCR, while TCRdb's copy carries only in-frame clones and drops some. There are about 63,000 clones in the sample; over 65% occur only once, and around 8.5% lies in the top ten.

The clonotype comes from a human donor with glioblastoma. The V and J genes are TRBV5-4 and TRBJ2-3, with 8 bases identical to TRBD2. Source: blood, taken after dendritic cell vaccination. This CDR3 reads CASSLAGTSPDTQYF. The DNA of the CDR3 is TGTGCCAGCAGCTTGGCTGGGACTAGTCCGGATACGCAGTATTTT.